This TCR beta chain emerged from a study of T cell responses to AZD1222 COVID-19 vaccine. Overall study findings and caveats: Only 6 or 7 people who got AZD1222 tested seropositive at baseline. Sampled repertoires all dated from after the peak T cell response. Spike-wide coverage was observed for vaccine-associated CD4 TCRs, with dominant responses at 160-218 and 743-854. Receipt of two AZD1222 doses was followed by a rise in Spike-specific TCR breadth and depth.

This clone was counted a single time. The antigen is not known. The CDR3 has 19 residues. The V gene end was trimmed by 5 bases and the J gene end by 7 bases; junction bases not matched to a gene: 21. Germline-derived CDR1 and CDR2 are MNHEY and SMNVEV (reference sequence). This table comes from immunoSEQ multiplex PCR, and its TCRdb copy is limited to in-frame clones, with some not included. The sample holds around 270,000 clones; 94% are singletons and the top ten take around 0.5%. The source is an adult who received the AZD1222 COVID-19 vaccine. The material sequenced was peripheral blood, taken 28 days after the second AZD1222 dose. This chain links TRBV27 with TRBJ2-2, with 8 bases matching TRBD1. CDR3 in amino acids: CASSPTHGQGDFYGGELFF. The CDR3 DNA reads TGTGCCAGCAGTCCAACTCACGGACAGGGAGATTTTTATGGCGGGGAGCTGTTTTTT.